This T cell receptor beta chain is drawn from a study of tumor T cells in aggressive B-cell lymphoma. Sequenced by immunoSEQ multiplex PCR; TCRdb stores in-frame clones only, minus some. Altogether 7,000 to 9,500 clones are present, roughly 85% being singletons, with the ten largest covering 3% to 3.5%. Germline V lookup: CDR1 GTSNPN, CDR2 SVGIG (reference sequence). Trimming removed 3 bases from V and 4 bases from J; junction bases left unmatched: 7. The CDR3 runs 15 residues. The receptor's source is an adult with diffuse large B cell lymphoma. Sequences were obtained from tumor tissue. The chain combines TRBV30 with TRBJ2-3, with TRBD2 matching over 10 bases. In DNA form, the CDR3 reads TGTGCCTGGAGCCCTCTAGCGGGGGCAGCAGATACGCAGTATTTT. Amino acids: CAWSPLAGAADTQYF.